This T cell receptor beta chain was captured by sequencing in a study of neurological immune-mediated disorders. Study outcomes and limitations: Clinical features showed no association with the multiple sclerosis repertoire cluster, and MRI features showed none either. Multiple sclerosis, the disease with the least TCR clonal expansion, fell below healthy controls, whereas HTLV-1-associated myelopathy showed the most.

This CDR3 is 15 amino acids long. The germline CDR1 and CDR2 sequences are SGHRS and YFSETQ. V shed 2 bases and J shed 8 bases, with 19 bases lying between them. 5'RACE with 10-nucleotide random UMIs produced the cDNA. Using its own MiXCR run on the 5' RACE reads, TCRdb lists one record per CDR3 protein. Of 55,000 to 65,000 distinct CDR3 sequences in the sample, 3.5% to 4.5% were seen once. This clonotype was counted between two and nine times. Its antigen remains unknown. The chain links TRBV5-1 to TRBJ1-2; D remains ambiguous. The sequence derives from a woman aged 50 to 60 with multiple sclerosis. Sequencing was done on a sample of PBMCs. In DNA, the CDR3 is TGCGCCAGCAGCTTTAGGCCAGGCCCTGTGGAGGGCTACACCTTC. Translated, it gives CASSFRPGPVEGYTF.